The following is a T cell receptor (beta chain) sequence with its context. This table comes from immunoSEQ multiplex PCR, and its TCRdb copy is limited to in-frame clones, with some not included. The table lists some 70,000 clones, 95% to 98% of them singletons, with approximately 0.26% in the top ten. These data belong to a study of technical replicates of blood from several donors. CDR1 and CDR2 from the germline V gene are SEHNR and FQNEAQ (reference sequence). Trimming cost V 6 bases and J 6 bases, with 8 bases left between them. CDR3 size: 11 residues. This sequence was found in a human donor in good health. This sequence joins TRBV7-9 and TRBJ1-1; no clear D gene. The sequencing sample was made of T cells isolated from PBMCs. The CDR3 region is CASSRGPEAFF. Written as DNA, the CDR3 is TGTGCCAGCAGTCGCGGGCCTGAAGCTTTCTTT.